This entry lists 14 T cell receptor beta chains sequenced from one sample in a study of blood T cell repertoires in COVID-19. Here immunoSEQ multiplex PCR was the method, and the copy in TCRdb shows in-frame clones only, minus some. The sample consists of 130,000 or so clones, approximately 90% of them appearing once. The source material was peripheral blood. The receptors derive from a human donor in a cohort sampled during active COVID-19.

The genes are TRBV7-9 and TRBJ2-7; D may be TRBD2 (5 bases). Germline CDR1 is SEHNR and CDR2 is FQNEAQ (reference sequence). Trimming stripped 5 bases from V and 1 base from J, with 15 bases between. The CDR3 runs 15 residues. The CDR3, as DNA: TGTGCCAGCAGCCCCGGATGGGGAGAATCCTACGAGCAGTACTTC. It encodes CASSPGWGESYEQYF.

The chain combines TRBV9 with TRBJ2-7, with D tentatively TRBD2 (6 bases). CDR1 is SGDLS and CDR2 is YYNGEE in the germline V gene. The CDR3 has 14 residues. V gave up 3 bases and J gave up 7 bases, with 17 bases separating them. The CDR3 loop reads CASSAPDPLAEQYF. CDR3 DNA: TGTGCCAGCAGCGCCCCCGACCCCCTAGCGGAGCAGTACTTC. Based on the CDR3 plus reference TRBV9 and TRBJ2-7, the full variable domain is DSGVTQTPKHLITATGQRVTLRCSPRSGDLSVYWYQQSLDQGLQFLIQYYNGEERAKGNILERFSAQQFPDLHSELNLSSLELGDSALYFCASSAPDPLAEQYFGPGTRLTVT.

This clone has only a few counts. The chain combines TRBV27 with TRBJ1-6; D unclear. Germline CDR1 reads MNHEY; CDR2 reads SMNVEV (reference sequence). This CDR3 has 15 residues. V gave up 2 bases and J gave up 10 bases, with 15 bases separating them. The CDR3, as DNA: TGTGCCAGCAGTTTACTCGGGGAAGCGGGGTCACCCCTCCACTTT. Its translation is CASSLLGEAGSPLHF.

This clone was detected only once. This chain connects TRBV11-2 to TRBJ2-2, with TRBD2 identical over 11 bases. The CDR3 has 17 amino acids. In germline, CDR1 is SGHAT, CDR2 FQNNGV. V lost 1 base, J lost 0 bases, and 1 base stayed unmatched. Here the CDR3 reads CASSLAGLAANTGELFF. Written as DNA, the CDR3 is TGTGCCAGCAGCTTAGCGGGACTAGCGGCGAACACCGGGGAGCTGTTTTTT.

The V gene is TRBV6-2 or TRBV6-3, the J gene TRBJ2-3, with a possible D match to TRBD2 (6 bases). The CDR3 sequence is 16 residues long. Germline V gene data show CDR1 as MNHEY and CDR2 as SVGEGT. V lost 3 bases to trimming and J lost 0 bases, with 13 bases between them. CDR3 sequence reads: CASSYSGTLSTDTQYF. The CDR3 region has the DNA TGTGCCAGCAGTTATTCCGGGACTCTCAGCACAGATACGCAGTATTTT.

This rearrangement joins TRBV6-4 to TRBJ2-1; 10 nucleotides match TRBD2. Germline-derived CDR1 and CDR2 are MRHNA and SNTAGT. The CDR3 loop spans 15 amino acids. With 6 bases clipped from V and 5 bases from J, the junction kept 7 bases outside the gene matches. The CDR3: CASSLLAGDNNEQFF. CDR3 sequence (DNA): TGTGCCAGCAGCCTTCTAGCGGGGGATAACAATGAGCAGTTCTTC.

This clone has a single count. V usage is TRBV14 and J usage is TRBJ2-7; tentative D call: TRBD1 (6 bases). V dropped 5 bases and J dropped 2 bases, with 19 bases sitting between them. There are 16 residues in the CDR3. Germline V CDR1 and CDR2: SGHDN, FVKESK. The CDR3 nucleotides read TGTGCCAGCAGCGAAAAAGGGGGTCAGAGAACCTACGAGCAGTACTTC. Amino acids: CASSEKGGQRTYEQYF.

This clone was found once. V and J are TRBV5-5 and TRBJ2-7, with D possibly being TRBD2 (5 bases). Germline loops: CDR1 SGHKS, CDR2 YYEKEE (reference sequence). CDR3 length: 13 amino acids. The V and J ends lost 3 bases and 2 bases respectively, with 9 bases between them. DNA for the CDR3: TGTGCCAGCAGCTACGGGGTCACCTACGAGCAGTACTTC. Its protein product is CASSYGVTYEQYF.

The CDR3 sequence is CASSFRSGRAHTDTQYF. In nucleotides, the CDR3 is TGTGCCAGCAGCTTTCGGAGCGGGAGGGCCCATACAGATACGCAGTATTTT. This chain uses TRBV5-4 with TRBJ2-3; 10 bases line up with TRBD2. Germline V gene lookup returns CDR1 SGHNT and CDR2 YYREEE (reference sequence). The junction had 9 bases not matched to a gene; V was cut back by 2 bases and J by 3 bases. The CDR3 consists of 17 residues.

The chain recombines TRBV27 with TRBJ1-6; D uncertain. V gave up 11 bases and J gave up 7 bases, with 21 bases separating them. This CDR3 comprises 15 residues. CDR1 is MNHEY and CDR2 is SMNVEV in the germline V gene (reference sequence). In nucleotides, the CDR3 is TGTGCCTGTGGTCCGGGATCCAAGGGCAATTCACCCCTCCACTTT. It specifies CACGPGSKGNSPLHF.

The chain combines TRBV6-5 with TRBJ1-2; 9 positions match TRBD1. Germline V gives CDR1 MNHEY, CDR2 SVGAGI. V shed 2 bases, J shed 3 bases, and the junction held 4 bases outside the gene matches. There are 15 residues in the CDR3. CDR3 residues: CASSYSTGGDYGYTF. The CDR3 DNA reads TGTGCCAGCAGTTACAGTACAGGGGGCGACTATGGCTACACCTTC.

V and J are TRBV7-6 and TRBJ1-4, with D uncertain. Per the germline V gene, CDR1 is SGHVS and CDR2 is FNYEAQ. The CDR3 is made up of 14 amino acids. V was clipped by 6 bases and J by 0 bases, with 8 bases between them. The DNA for the CDR3 is TGTGCCAGCAGTTGGGGAGCAACTAATGAAAAACTGTTTTTT. Encoded protein: CASSWGATNEKLFF.

V and J are TRBV5-4 and TRBJ1-1; D gene uncertain. Deletions cut 5 bases from V and 5 bases from J, with 28 bases between. CDR3 length: 18 amino acids. Looked up from germline, CDR1 is SGHNT and CDR2 is YYREEE (reference sequence). The CDR3 sequence: CASRPNAGIGGSGTEAFF. The CDR3 nucleotides are TGTGCCAGCAGGCCAAATGCGGGGATCGGCGGTAGCGGAACTGAAGCTTTCTTT. The whole variable domain, filled in from reference TRBV5-4 and TRBJ1-1, reads ETGVTQSPTHLIKTRGQQVTLRCSSQSGHNTVSWYQQALGQGPQFIFQYYREEENGRGNFPPRFSGLQFPNYSSELNVNALELDDSALYLCASRPNAGIGGSGTEAFFGQGTRLTVV.

The CDR3, as DNA: TGTGCCAGTAGTATCGGACAACTGAACACTGAAGCTTTCTTT. Translating it yields CASSIGQLNTEAFF. This chain joins TRBV19 and TRBJ1-1; weak D call: TRBD1 (5 bases). Germline values: CDR1 LNHDA, CDR2 SQIVND (reference sequence). V was clipped by 3 bases and J by 0 bases, with 8 bases between them. This CDR3 is 14 amino acids long.